The clone carrying this T cell receptor beta chain was picked up a small number of times. Its specificity is unknown. The CDR3 totals 14 residues. V gave up 3 bases and J gave up 1 base; unmatched junction bases: 2. Germline CDR1 is SNHLY and CDR2 is FYNNEI. Using genomic DNA as the template, TCR beta VDJ and CDR3 profiling was carried out. TCRdb called the reads again in MiXCR, with one record for every CDR3 protein. The table shows around 130,000 distinct CDR3 sequences, with 58% occurring only once. The data are from a study of CD8+CD57+ T cells in acquired aplastic anemia. Study background: The average for DNA from sorted CD4+ and CD8+ cells was 3.2 ug. Study findings and constraints: Between the patient and control groups, CD8+ Simpson's diversity did not differ significantly.

Selection for sequencing was limited to patients who had shown CD8+CD57+ cell expansion by flow cytometry. Patients uniformly had severe acquired aplastic anemia. Sequencing was done on a sample of sorted CD4+, CD8+, or CD8+CD57+ T cells (not recorded which) from PBMCs. The chain has TRBV2 and TRBJ2-7, with TRBD2 matching over 8 bases. The source is a human donor with aplastic anemia. The CDR3 nucleotides are TGTGCCAGCAGTGAGGGCGGGAGGTCCTACGAGCAGTACTTC. Protein product: CASSEGGRSYEQYF.